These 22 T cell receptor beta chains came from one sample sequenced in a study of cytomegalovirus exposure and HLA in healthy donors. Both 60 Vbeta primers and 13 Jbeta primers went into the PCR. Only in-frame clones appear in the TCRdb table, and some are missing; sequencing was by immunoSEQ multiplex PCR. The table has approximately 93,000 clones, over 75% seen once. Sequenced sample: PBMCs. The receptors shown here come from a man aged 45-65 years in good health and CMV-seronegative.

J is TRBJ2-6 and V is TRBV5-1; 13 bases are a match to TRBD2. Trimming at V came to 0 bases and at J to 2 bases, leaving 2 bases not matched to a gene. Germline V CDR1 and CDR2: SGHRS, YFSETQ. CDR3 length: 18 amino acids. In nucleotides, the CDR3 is TGCGCCAGCAGCTTGGTTGGACTAGCGGGAGCTGGGGCCAACGTCCTGACTTTC. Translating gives CASSLVGLAGAGANVLTF.

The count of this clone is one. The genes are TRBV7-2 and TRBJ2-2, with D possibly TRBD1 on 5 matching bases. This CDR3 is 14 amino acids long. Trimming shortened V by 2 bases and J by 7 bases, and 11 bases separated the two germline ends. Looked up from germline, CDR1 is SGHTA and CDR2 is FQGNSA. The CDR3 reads CASSLLGQGGELFF. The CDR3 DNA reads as TGTGCCAGCAGCTTATTGGGTCAGGGCGGGGAGCTGTTTTTT.

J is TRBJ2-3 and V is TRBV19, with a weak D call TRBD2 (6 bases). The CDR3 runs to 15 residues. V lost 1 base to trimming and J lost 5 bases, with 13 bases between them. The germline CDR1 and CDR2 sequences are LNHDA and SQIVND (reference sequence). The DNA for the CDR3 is TGTGCCAGTAGTATAGCCCGGGAGTTGGGAGATACGCAGTATTTT. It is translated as CASSIARELGDTQYF.

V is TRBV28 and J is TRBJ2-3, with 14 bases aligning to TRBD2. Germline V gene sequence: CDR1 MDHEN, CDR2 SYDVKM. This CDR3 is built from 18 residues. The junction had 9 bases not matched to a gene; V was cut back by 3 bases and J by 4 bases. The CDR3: CASSFPSRTSGRPDTQYF. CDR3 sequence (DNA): TGTGCCAGCAGTTTCCCCTCGAGGACTAGCGGGAGGCCAGATACGCAGTATTTT.

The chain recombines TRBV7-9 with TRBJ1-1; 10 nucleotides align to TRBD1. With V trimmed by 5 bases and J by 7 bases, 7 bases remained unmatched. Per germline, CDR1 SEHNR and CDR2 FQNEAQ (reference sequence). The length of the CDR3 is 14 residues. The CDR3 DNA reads TGTGCCAGCAGCCCAGGGGGACAGGGGAGTGAAGCTTTCTTT. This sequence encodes CASSPGGQGSEAFF.

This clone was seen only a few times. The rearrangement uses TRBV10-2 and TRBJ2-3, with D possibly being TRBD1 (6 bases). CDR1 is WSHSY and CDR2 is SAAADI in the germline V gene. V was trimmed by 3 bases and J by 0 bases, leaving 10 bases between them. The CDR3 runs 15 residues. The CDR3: CASSEGGSSTDTQYF. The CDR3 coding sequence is TGCGCCAGCAGTGAAGGGGGAAGTAGCACAGATACGCAGTATTTT.

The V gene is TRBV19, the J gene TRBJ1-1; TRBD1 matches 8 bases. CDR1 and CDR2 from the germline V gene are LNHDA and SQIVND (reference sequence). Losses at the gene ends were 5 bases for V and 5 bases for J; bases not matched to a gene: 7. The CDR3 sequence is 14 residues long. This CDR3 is CASSPQGARTEAFF. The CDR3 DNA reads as TGTGCCAGTAGTCCTCAGGGGGCGCGGACTGAAGCTTTCTTT. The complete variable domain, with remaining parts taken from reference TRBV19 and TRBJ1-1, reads DGGITQSPKYLFRKEGQNVTLSCEQNLNHDAMYWYRQDPGQGLRLIYYSQIVNDFQKGDIAEGYSVSREKKESFPLTVTSAQKNPTAFYLCASSPQGARTEAFFGQGTRLTVV.

The CDR3 loop reads CASSDIRGPEAFF. The CDR3 region has the DNA TGTGCCAGCAGTGACATTCGAGGGCCTGAAGCTTTCTTT. The V gene is TRBV6-5, the J gene TRBJ1-1; D remains ambiguous. Germline loops: CDR1 MNHEY, CDR2 SVGAGI. This CDR3 has 13 amino acids. The V end lost 5 bases, the J end lost 6 bases, and 13 bases lay between the germline ends.

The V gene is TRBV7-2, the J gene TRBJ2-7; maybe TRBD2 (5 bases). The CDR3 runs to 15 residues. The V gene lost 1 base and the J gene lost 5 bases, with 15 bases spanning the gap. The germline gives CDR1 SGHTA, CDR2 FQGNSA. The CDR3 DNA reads TGTGCCAGCAGCTTAGAGGACTGGGGTGGTCACGAGCAGTACTTC. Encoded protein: CASSLEDWGGHEQYF. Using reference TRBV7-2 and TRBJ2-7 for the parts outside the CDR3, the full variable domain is GAGVSQSPSNKVTEKGKDVELRCDPISGHTALYWYRQSLGQGLEFLIYFQGNSAPDKSGLPSDRFSAERTGGSVSTLTIQRTQQEDSAVYLCASSLEDWGGHEQYFGPGTRLTVT.

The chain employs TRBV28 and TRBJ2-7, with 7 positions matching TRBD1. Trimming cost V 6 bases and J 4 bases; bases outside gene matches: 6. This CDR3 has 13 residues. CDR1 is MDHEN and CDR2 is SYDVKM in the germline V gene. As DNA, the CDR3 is TGTGCCAGCAGGACAGGGTCGGATTACGAGCAGTACTTC. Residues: CASRTGSDYEQYF.

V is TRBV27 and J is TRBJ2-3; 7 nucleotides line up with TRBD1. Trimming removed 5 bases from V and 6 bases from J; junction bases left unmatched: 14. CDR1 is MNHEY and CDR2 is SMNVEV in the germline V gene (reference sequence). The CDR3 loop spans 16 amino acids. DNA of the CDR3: TGTGCCAGCAGTCCTCTACAGGGGACCCCCTTGGATACGCAGTATTTT. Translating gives CASSPLQGTPLDTQYF.

This CDR3 reads CASSLSRRGYEQYF. The CDR3 bases are TGTGCCAGCAGTTTATCCAGGAGGGGCTACGAGCAGTACTTC. The chain is built from TRBV27 and TRBJ2-7; possible D gene TRBD2, 6 bases. Germline V gene lookup returns CDR1 MNHEY and CDR2 SMNVEV (reference sequence). The CDR3 is made up of 14 amino acids. The ends were cut back, 0 bases at V and 3 bases at J, with 9 bases in the middle.

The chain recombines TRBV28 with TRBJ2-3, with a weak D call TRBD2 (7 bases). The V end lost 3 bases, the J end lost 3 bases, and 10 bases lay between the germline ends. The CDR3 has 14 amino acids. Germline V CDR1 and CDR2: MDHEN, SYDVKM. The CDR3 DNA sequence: TGTGCCAGCAGTTTTGGGGGGGCTACAGATACGCAGTATTTT. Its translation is CASSFGGATDTQYF.

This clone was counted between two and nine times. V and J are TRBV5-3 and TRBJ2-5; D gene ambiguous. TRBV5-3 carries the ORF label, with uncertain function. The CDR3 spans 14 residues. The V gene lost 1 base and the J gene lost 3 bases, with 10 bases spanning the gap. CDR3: CARSLWQDEETQYF. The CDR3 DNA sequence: TGTGCCAGAAGCTTGTGGCAGGATGAAGAGACCCAGTACTTC.

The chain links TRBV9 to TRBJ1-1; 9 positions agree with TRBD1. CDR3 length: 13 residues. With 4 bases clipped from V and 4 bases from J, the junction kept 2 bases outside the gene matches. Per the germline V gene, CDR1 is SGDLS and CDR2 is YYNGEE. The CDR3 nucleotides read TGTGCCAGCAGCCCGACAGGGGGCACTGAAGCTTTCTTT. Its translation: CASSPTGGTEAFF.

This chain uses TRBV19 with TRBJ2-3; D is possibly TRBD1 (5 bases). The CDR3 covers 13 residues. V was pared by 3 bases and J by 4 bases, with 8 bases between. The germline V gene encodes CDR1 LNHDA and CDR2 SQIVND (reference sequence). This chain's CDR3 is CASSIQGSDTQYF. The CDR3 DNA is TGTGCCAGTAGTATCCAGGGCTCAGATACGCAGTATTTT.

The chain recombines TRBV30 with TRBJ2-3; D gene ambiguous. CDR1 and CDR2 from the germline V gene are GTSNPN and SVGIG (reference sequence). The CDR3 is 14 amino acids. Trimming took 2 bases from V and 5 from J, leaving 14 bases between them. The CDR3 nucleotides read TGTGCCTGGAGTCACTACCACCTCCGAGATACGCAGTATTTT. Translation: CAWSHYHLRDTQYF.

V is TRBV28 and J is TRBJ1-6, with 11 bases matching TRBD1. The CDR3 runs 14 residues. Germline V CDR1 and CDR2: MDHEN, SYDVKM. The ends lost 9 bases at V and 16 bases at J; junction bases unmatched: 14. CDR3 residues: CASLPGQGDSRLHF. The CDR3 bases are TGTGCCAGTTTACCGGGACAGGGGGACAGTAGGCTCCACTTT.

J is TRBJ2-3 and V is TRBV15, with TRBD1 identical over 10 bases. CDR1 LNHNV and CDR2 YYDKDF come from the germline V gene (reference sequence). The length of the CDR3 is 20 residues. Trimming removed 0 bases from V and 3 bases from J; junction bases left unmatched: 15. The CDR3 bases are TGTGCCACCAGCAGAGATGTAGTACCGGGACAGGGGACCGGAACAGATACGCAGTATTTT. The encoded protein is CATSRDVVPGQGTGTDTQYF. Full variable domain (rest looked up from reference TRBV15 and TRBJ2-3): DAMVIQNPRYQVTQFGKPVTLSCSQTLNHNVMYWYQQKSSQAPKLLFHYYDKDFNNEADTPDNFQSRRPNTSFCFLDIRSPGLGDTAMYLCATSRDVVPGQGTGTDTQYFGPGTRLTVL.

In DNA, the CDR3 is TGTGCCAGCACCAACTCTGGAAACACCATATATTTT. It encodes CASTNSGNTIYF. The rearrangement links TRBV11-3 to TRBJ1-3, with D hard to call. Trimming left V 7 bases short and J 0 bases short, with 4 bases between. Per germline, CDR1 SGHNT and CDR2 YENEEA. The CDR3 has 12 amino acids.

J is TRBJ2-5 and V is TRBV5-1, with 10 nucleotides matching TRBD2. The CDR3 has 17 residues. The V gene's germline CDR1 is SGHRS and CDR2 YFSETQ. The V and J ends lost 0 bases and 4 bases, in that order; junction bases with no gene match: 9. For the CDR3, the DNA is TGCGCCAGCAGCTTGGCGCGGTCTAGCGGGAGTATAGAGACCCAGTACTTC. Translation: CASSLARSSGSIETQYF.

The CDR3 DNA sequence: TGCGCCAGCAGCCGGACTAGCGGGGGTTCCTACAATGAGCAGTTCTTC. Translation: CASSRTSGGSYNEQFF. The chain carries TRBV5-1 and TRBJ2-1; TRBD2 agrees at 13 bases. CDR1 and CDR2 from the germline V gene are SGHRS and YFSETQ. V lost 4 bases and J lost 1; bases outside the gene matches: 2. This CDR3 spans 16 amino acids.